A single sample gave rise to the 14 T cell receptor beta chains below, sequenced in a study of shared clonotypes between healthy human individuals. Data came from immunoSEQ multiplex PCR; TCRdb stores just in-frame clones and leaves some out. This table holds 1,400,000 or so clones, approximately 98.5% found once. Source material: naive CD4+ T cells sorted from blood. Specified subset: CD45RA+ positively selected. The receptors come from a man aged 25-45 years in good health.

V and J are TRBV7-8 and TRBJ2-7; TRBD2 aligns across 10 bases. This CDR3 comprises 15 residues. CDR1 and CDR2 from the germline V gene are SGHVS and FQNEAQ. The V and J ends lost 4 bases and 7 bases, in that order; junction bases with no gene match: 10. CDR3 region: CASSSSGRARREQYF. Here the CDR3 DNA reads TGTGCCAGCAGCTCGAGCGGGAGGGCAAGGAGGGAGCAGTACTTC.

The chain recombines TRBV5-1 with TRBJ2-5; D unclear. With 0 bases removed from V and 0 bases from J, the gap between germline ends came to 9 bases. The CDR3 consists of 15 residues. CDR1 and CDR2 (germline): SGHRS, YFSETQ. The CDR3 region is CASSLALRDQETQYF. The CDR3, as DNA: TGCGCCAGCAGCTTGGCCCTTCGGGACCAAGAGACCCAGTACTTC.

For this clone: Other nucleotide sequences in the sample specify the same CDR3. This sequence joins TRBV10-2 and TRBJ2-7, with D uncertain. Between the trimmed V and J ends, which lost 6 bases and 0 bases, there was a span of 12 bases. This CDR3 has 14 residues. From germline, CDR1 is WSHSY and CDR2 SAAADI. The CDR3 DNA reads TGCGCCAGCAGAAGAAGGGAAAGCTCCTACGAGCAGTACTTC. It yields the protein CASRRRESSYEQYF.

The chain links TRBV5-5 to TRBJ1-2; possible D gene TRBD1, 6 bases. Trimming left V 0 bases short and J 3 bases short, with 12 bases between. Per germline, CDR1 SGHKS and CDR2 YYEKEE (reference sequence). This CDR3 is 15 amino acids long. The CDR3 loop reads CASSLARGTYYGYTF. The CDR3 nucleotides read TGTGCCAGCAGCTTGGCCAGGGGAACATACTATGGCTACACCTTC.

The chain links TRBV29-1 to TRBJ2-1, with 11 bases aligning to TRBD2. V shed 4 bases and J 1 base; nucleotides not matched to a gene: 6. Germline V gene sequence: CDR1 SQVTM, CDR2 ANQGSEA. The CDR3 runs 16 residues. This CDR3 is CSVGPASGRSYNEQFF. CDR3 sequence (DNA): TGCAGCGTTGGTCCAGCTAGCGGGAGGTCCTACAATGAGCAGTTCTTC.

This chain links TRBV5-5 with TRBJ2-7, with D uncertain. The ends were cut back, 4 bases at V and 1 base at J, with 18 bases in the middle. Looked up from germline, CDR1 is SGHKS and CDR2 is YYEKEE (reference sequence). This CDR3 is 16 amino acids long. The CDR3, as DNA: TGTGCCAGCAGCAGGGCGAGCCAGGCCCCTTCCTACGAGCAGTACTTC. Encoded protein: CASSRASQAPSYEQYF.

J is TRBJ1-2 and V is TRBV2; no clear D. V was trimmed by 2 bases and J by 7 bases, leaving 11 bases between them. There are 13 residues in the CDR3. The germline gives CDR1 SNHLY, CDR2 FYNNEI. In DNA, the CDR3 is TGTGCCAGCAGTGAAATCCAACGGCTTGGCTACACCTTC. This sequence encodes CASSEIQRLGYTF.

This clone has a single count. Other DNA sequences of this sample code for an identical CDR3. J is TRBJ2-1 and V is TRBV9; D is perhaps TRBD2 (6 bases). V lost 0 bases and J 3 bases, leaving 10 bases between the germline ends. Germline loops: CDR1 SGDLS, CDR2 YYNGEE. This CDR3 spans 15 amino acids. The CDR3 reads CASSVDGGRYNEQFF. The CDR3 bases are TGTGCCAGCAGCGTAGACGGGGGTCGCTACAATGAGCAGTTCTTC.

The V call is TRBV6-5, the J call TRBJ2-5; TRBD1 matches at 9 bases. V gave up 2 bases and J gave up 6 bases; unmatched junction bases: 10. Germline CDR1 and CDR2: MNHEY and SVGAGI. CDR3 length: 16 residues. This CDR3 reads CASSYGDRAISKTQYF. CDR3 nucleotide sequence: TGTGCCAGCAGTTACGGGGACAGGGCTATATCAAAGACCCAGTACTTC.

This chain joins TRBV11-2 and TRBJ1-3; D not resolved. V shed 6 bases and J shed 7 bases, with 19 bases lying between them. There are 15 residues in the CDR3. Germline CDR1 SGHAT, CDR2 FQNNGV. The CDR3 loop reads CASSFFEPGWNTIYF. DNA for the CDR3: TGTGCCAGCAGTTTCTTTGAGCCCGGGTGGAACACCATATATTTT.

The chain has TRBV9 and TRBJ2-2; TRBD2 might be the D (5 bases). V was pared by 2 bases and J by 7 bases, with 9 bases between. The germline CDR1 and CDR2 sequences are SGDLS and YYNGEE. CDR3 length equals 13 residues. For the CDR3, the DNA is TGTGCCAGCAGCGTGGCGGGTGACGGGGAGCTGTTTTTT. It encodes CASSVAGDGELFF.

The CDR3 is CASSERTSGRVGQETQYF. In DNA, the CDR3 is TGTGCCAGCAGTGAAAGGACTAGCGGACGGGTCGGTCAAGAGACCCAGTACTTC. The chain carries TRBV2 and TRBJ2-5; 10 bases fit TRBD2. CDR3 length equals 18 residues. The V segment lost 2 bases and the J segment 2 bases; nucleotides outside the gene matches: 11. CDR1 is SNHLY and CDR2 is FYNNEI in the germline V gene.

The rearrangement links TRBV5-1 to TRBJ1-5; D gene ambiguous. The CDR3 has 16 residues. CDR1 is SGHRS, CDR2 YFSETQ, per germline. V lost 4 bases to trimming and J lost 6 bases, with 20 bases between them. CDR3 DNA: TGCGCCAGCAGCGAATCAGCGGTGGACGGGGTTCAGCCCCAGCATTTT. As protein: CASSESAVDGVQPQHF. Combining the CDR3 with reference TRBV5-1 and TRBJ1-5 gives the whole variable domain KAGVTQTPRYLIKTRGQQVTLSCSPISGHRSVSWYQQTPGQGLQFLFEYFSETQRNKGNFPGRFSGRQFSNSRSEMNVSTLELGDSALYLCASSESAVDGVQPQHFGDGTRLSIL.

The rearrangement joins TRBV7-2 to TRBJ1-1, with D possibly being TRBD1 (6 bases). V was clipped by 0 bases and J by 1 base, with 9 bases between them. The germline gives CDR1 SGHTA, CDR2 FQGNSA. The CDR3 spans 15 residues. DNA for the CDR3: TGTGCCAGCAGCTTAGCCACAGGGAGGAACACTGAAGCTTTCTTT. This codes for CASSLATGRNTEAFF.